These T cell receptor beta chains were read from a single sample in a study of spatial heterogeneity in lung cancer. A single record per CDR3 protein comes from TCRdb applying MiXCR to the 5' RACE reads. The repertoire holds around 10,000 distinct CDR3 sequences, with about a fifth as singletons. Sequences were derived from PBMCs, sampled at follow-up. Receptors originate from a male donor with early-stage non-small cell lung cancer. Both conserved end residues are trimmed from each CDR3. Each record gives: D gene, J gene, V gene, CDR3 protein. The D gene is left open where the match is weak.

TRBD2,TRBJ2-1,TRBV5-1,ASSPGLTSGSSYNEQF
.,TRBJ2-2,TRBV5-1,ASSLIGENTGELF
.,TRBJ1-2,TRBV11-2,ASSRGRDYGYT
TRBD1,TRBJ2-7,TRBV6-5,ASSPYGTGGYEQY
TRBD2,TRBJ2-5,TRBV4-1,ASSQVGLAGAGETQY
.,TRBJ1-1,TRBV6-4,ASSLQEGYEAF
.,TRBJ1-1,TRBV5-1,ASGIGGGSVTEAF
.,TRBJ1-4,TRBV7-2,ASSLGNEKLF
.,TRBJ1-1,TRBV5-5,ASSPGYMNTEAF
.,TRBJ1-1,TRBV29-1,SVAWDFEAF
TRBD1,TRBJ2-1,TRBV20-1,SAGDRGRF
.,TRBJ1-6,TRBV7-2,ASSSLRDSPLH
TRBD2,TRBJ2-1,TRBV6-4,ASRRGGRTAGEQF
.,TRBJ2-3,TRBV28,ASSLNGDTDTQY
.,TRBJ1-1,TRBV28,ASSLANTEAF
TRBD2,TRBJ2-1,TRBV7-2,ASSLDRGGFNEQF
TRBD1,TRBJ1-1,TRBV12-3/TRBV12-4,ASRTGTANTEAF
TRBD2,TRBJ2-1,TRBV29-1,SVAPSGRIGKKGNEQF
.,TRBJ2-7,TRBV30,AWSGVYEQY
TRBD1,TRBJ1-5,TRBV20-1,SAARGGSSNQPQH
TRBD2,TRBJ2-7,TRBV7-9,ASSFGLAGFEQY
TRBD1,TRBJ1-2,TRBV7-2,ASSSAGGRYGYT
TRBD1,TRBJ2-1,TRBV28,ASSFRQGLGYNEQF
.,TRBJ2-7,TRBV6-2/TRBV6-3,ASMGTGTRGYEQY
.,TRBJ2-1,TRBV28,ASSLGRHEQF
.,TRBJ2-7,TRBV29-1,SAGGSSGQY
TRBD1,TRBJ1-1,TRBV5-6,ASSYGQGTEAF
.,TRBJ2-3,TRBV28,ASSFLSGTDTQY
TRBD1,TRBJ1-2,TRBV5-1,ASSLVGGDYGYT
.,TRBJ1-1,TRBV18,ASSSWGARNTEAF
.,TRBJ1-1,TRBV4-1,ASSRNGGNMNTEAF